The subject of this entry is one TCR beta chain. The source of the sample is a study of blood T cell repertoires in COVID-19. Original processing notes: How many nucleated cells were present was estimated from reference gene primer amplification. The assay was immunoSEQ multiplex PCR, and TCRdb's table has in-frame clones only and misses some. The V and J calls and clone size are taken from that table; D and trimming were inferred from the DNA. Seen here are under 300,000 clones, approximately 78% observed once, and the top ten hold 9.5% to 15%. This CDR3 is 18 amino acids long. Germline V gives CDR1 SSHAT, CDR2 FNYEAQ (reference sequence). V lost 10 bases, J lost 0 bases, and 17 bases stayed unmatched.

This receptor was obtained from an older woman with active or convalescent COVID-19. The chain links TRBV7-7 to TRBJ2-1, with 8 bases lining up with TRBD2. Sequencing used peripheral blood. CDR3 DNA sequence: TGTGCCACTTTTACCGGGACTAGGGGTTTTAGCTCCTACAATGAGCAGTTCTTC. Its protein is CATFTGTRGFSSYNEQFF. The full variable domain, with the rest looked up from reference TRBV7-7 and TRBJ2-1, is GAGVSQSPRYKVTKRGQDVTLRCDPISSHATLYWYQQALGQGPEFLTYFNYEAQPDKSGLPSDRFSAERPEGSISTLTIQRTEQRDSAMYRCATFTGTRGFSSYNEQFFGPGTRLTVL.